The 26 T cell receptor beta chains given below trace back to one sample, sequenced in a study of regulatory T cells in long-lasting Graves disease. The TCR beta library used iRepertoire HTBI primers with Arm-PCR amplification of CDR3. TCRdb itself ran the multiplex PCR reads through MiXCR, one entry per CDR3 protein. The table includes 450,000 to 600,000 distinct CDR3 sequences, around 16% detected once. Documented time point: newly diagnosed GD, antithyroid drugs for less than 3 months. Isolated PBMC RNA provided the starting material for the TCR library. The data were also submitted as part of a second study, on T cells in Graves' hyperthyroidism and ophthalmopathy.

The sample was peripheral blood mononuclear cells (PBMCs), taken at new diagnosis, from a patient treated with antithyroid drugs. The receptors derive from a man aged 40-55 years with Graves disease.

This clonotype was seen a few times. The CDR3 protein is CASSLLAERQETQYF. The CDR3 DNA sequence: TGTGCCAGCAGTCTCCTAGCGGAAAGGCAAGAGACCCAGTACTTC. The rearrangement links TRBV6-1 to TRBJ2-5, with TRBD2 matching over 7 bases. The V gene end was trimmed by 5 bases and the J gene end by 2 bases; junction bases not matched to a gene: 8. This CDR3 contains 15 residues. The germline gives CDR1 MNHNS, CDR2 SASEGT.

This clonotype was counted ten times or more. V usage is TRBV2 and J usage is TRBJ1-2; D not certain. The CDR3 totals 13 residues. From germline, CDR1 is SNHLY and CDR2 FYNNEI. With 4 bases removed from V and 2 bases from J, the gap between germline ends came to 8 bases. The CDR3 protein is CASSGSGNYGYTF. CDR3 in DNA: TGTGCCAGCAGTGGATCGGGAAACTATGGCTACACCTTC.

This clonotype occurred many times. The CDR3 spells CASSTPASTDTQYF. As DNA, the CDR3 is TGTGCCAGCAGCACCCCCGCGAGCACAGATACGCAGTATTTT. The gene calls are TRBV5-6 and TRBJ2-3, with D hard to call. Per germline, CDR1 SGHDT and CDR2 YYEEEE. The CDR3 sequence is 14 residues long. Trimming shortened V by 4 bases and J by 0 bases, and 9 bases separated the two germline ends. Combining the CDR3 with reference TRBV5-6 and TRBJ2-3 gives the whole variable domain DAGVTQSPTHLIKTRGQQVTLRCSPKSGHDTVSWYQQALGQGPQFIFQYYEEEERQRGNFPDRFSGHQFPNYSSELNVNALLLGDSALYLCASSTPASTDTQYFGPGTRLTVL.

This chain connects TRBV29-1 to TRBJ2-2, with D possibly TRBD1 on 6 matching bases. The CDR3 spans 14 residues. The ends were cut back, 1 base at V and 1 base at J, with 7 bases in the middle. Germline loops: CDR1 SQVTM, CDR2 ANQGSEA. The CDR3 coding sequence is TGCAGCGTTGAAGGGACAGAGAACACCGGGGAGCTGTTTTTT. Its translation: CSVEGTENTGELFF.

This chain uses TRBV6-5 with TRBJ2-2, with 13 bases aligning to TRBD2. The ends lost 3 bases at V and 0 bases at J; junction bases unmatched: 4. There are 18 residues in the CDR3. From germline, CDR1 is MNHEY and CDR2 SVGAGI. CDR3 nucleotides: TGTGCCAGCAGTTATTTGGGACTAGCGGGGCCGAACACCGGGGAGCTGTTTTTT. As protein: CASSYLGLAGPNTGELFF.

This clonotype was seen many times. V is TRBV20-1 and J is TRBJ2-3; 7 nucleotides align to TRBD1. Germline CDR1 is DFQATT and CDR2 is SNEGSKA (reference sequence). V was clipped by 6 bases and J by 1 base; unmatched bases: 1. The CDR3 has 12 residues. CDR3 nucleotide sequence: TGCAGTGCCGGGACAGGCACAGATACGCAGTATTTT. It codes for CSAGTGTDTQYF.

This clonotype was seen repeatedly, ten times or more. CDR3 sequence: CASSFRSTRDTQYF. The CDR3 DNA sequence: TGTGCCAGCAGTTTCAGGTCGACACGAGATACGCAGTATTTT. The V call is TRBV12-3 or TRBV12-4, the J call TRBJ2-3; D is undetermined. V was shortened by 3 bases and J by 5 bases, with 12 bases between the two germline ends. This CDR3 is 14 amino acids long.

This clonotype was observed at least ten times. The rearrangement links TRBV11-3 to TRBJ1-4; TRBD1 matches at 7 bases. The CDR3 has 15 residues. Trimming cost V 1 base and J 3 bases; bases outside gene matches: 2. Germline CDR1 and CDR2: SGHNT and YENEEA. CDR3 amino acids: CASSLGTGANEKLFF. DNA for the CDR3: TGTGCCAGCAGCTTAGGGACAGGAGCTAATGAAAAACTGTTTTTT.

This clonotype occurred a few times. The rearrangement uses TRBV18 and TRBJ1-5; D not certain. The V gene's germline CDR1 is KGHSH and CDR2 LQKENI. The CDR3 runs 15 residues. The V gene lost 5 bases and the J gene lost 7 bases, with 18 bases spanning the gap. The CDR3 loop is CASSEDGVFGQPQHF. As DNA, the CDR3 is TGTGCCAGCTCAGAGGACGGGGTGTTTGGCCAGCCCCAGCATTTT.

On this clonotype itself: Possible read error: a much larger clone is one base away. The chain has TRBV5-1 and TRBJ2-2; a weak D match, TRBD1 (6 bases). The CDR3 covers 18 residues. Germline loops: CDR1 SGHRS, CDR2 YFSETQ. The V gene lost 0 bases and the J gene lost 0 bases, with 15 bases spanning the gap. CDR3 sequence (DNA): TGCGCCAGCAGCTTGGGTCGCAGGGGCAAAACGAACACCGGGGAGCTGTTTTTT. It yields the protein CASSLGRRGKTNTGELFF.

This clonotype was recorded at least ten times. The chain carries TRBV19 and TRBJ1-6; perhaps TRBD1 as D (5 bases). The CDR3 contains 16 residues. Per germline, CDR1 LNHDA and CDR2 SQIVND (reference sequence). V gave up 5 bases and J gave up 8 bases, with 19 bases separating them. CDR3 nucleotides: TGTGCCAGTAGTGTCGAATACGGGACGGAAGATTCACCCCTCCACTTT. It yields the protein CASSVEYGTEDSPLHF.

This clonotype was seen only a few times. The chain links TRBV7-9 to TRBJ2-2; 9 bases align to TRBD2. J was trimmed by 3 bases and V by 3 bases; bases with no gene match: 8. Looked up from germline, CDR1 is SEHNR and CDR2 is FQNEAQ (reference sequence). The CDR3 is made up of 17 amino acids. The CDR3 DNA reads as TGTGCCAGCAGCTTGCCTAGCGGGACCCCCCACACCGGGGAGCTGTTTTTT. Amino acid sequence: CASSLPSGTPHTGELFF.

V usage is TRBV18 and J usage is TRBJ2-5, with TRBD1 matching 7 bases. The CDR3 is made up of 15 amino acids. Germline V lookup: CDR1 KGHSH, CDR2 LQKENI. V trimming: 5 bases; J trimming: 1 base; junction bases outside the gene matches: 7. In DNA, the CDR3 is TGTGCCAGCTCAACCAGGACAGGCTCCCAAGAGACCCAGTACTTC. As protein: CASSTRTGSQETQYF.

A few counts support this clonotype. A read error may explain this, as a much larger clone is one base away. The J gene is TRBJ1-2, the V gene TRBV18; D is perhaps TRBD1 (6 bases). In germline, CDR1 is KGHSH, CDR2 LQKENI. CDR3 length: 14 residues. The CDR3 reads CASSPGGPGYGYAF. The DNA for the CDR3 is TGTGCCAGCTCACCAGGGGGGCCGGGCTATGGCTACGCCTTC.

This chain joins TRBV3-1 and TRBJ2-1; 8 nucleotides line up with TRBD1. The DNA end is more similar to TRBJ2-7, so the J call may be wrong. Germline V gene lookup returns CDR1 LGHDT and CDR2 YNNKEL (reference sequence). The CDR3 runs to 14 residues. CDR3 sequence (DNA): TGTGCCAGCAGCCACTGGGACAGGAACTACGAGCAGTACTTC. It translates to CASSHWDRNYEQYF.

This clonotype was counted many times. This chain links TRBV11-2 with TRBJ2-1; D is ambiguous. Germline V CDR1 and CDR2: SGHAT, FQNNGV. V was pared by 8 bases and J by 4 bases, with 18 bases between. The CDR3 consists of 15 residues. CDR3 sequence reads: CASRSLHKPYNEQFF. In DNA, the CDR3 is TGTGCCAGCCGGAGCCTGCACAAACCATACAATGAGCAGTTCTTC.

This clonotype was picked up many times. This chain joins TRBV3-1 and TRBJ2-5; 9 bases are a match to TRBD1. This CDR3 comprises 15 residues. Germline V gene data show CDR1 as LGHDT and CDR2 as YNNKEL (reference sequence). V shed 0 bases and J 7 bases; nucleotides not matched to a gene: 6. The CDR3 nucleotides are TGTGCCAGCAGCCAAGAACAGGGGGCCGATGGGACCCAGTACTTC. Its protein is CASSQEQGADGTQYF.

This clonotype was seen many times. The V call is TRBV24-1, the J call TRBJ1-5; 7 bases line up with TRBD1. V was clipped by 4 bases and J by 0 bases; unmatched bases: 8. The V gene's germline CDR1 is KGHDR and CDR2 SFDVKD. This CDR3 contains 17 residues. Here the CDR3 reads CATSEGQKVYSNQPQHF. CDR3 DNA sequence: TGTGCCACCAGTGAGGGACAGAAAGTTTATAGCAATCAGCCCCAGCATTTT.

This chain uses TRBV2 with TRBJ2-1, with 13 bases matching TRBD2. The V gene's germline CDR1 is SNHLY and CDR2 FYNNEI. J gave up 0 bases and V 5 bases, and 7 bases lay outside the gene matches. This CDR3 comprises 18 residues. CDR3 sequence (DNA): TGTGCCAGCAGTAAAACTACTAGCGGGAGGGCCTCCTACAATGAGCAGTTCTTC. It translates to CASSKTTSGRASYNEQFF.

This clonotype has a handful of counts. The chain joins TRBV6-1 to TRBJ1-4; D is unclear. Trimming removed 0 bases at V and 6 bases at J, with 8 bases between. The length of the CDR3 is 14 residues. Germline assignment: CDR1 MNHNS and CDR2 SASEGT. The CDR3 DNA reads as TGTGCCAGCAGTGAAGCGAGCGGGGATGAAAAACTGTTTTTT. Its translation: CASSEASGDEKLFF.

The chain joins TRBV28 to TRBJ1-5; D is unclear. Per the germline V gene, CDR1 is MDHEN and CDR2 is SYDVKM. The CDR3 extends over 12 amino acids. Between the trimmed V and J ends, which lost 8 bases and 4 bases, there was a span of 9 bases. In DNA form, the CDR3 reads TGTGCCAGCGCCTCTGGGAATCAGCCCCAGCATTTT. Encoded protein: CASASGNQPQHF.

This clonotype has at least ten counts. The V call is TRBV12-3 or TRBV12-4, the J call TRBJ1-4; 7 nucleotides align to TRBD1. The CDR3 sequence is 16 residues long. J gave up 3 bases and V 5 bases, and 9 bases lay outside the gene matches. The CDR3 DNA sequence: TGTGCCAGCAGTCCCGACAGGGTAGTAGCTAATGAAAAACTGTTTTTT. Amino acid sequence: CASSPDRVVANEKLFF.

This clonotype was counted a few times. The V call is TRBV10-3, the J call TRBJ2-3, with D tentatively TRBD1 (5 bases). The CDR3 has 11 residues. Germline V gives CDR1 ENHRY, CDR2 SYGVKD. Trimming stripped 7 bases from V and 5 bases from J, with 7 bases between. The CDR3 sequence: CAIKGIDTQYF. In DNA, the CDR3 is TGTGCCATCAAGGGGATAGATACGCAGTATTTT.

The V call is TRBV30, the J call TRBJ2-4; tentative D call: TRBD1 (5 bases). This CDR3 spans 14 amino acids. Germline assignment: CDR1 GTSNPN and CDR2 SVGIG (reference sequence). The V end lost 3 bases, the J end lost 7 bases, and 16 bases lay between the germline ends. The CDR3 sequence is CAWSAPGRANIQYF. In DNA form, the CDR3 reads TGTGCCTGGAGCGCCCCGGGCAGGGCGAACATTCAGTACTTC. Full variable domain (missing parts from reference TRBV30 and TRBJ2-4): SQTIHQWPATLVQPVGSPLSLECTVEGTSNPNLYWYRQAAGRGLQLLFYSVGIGQISSEVPQNLSASRPQDRQFILSSKKLLLSDSGFYLCAWSAPGRANIQYFGAGTRLSVL.

The CDR3 DNA sequence: TGTGCCAGCAGCTGGGGCGGGACAAATAATGAAAAACTGTTTTTT. It specifies CASSWGGTNNEKLFF. The rearrangement uses TRBV5-5 and TRBJ1-4; a weak D match, TRBD1 (6 bases). V was clipped by 3 bases and J by 4 bases, with 13 bases between them. The CDR3 contains 15 residues. The germline V gene has CDR1 SGHKS and CDR2 YYEKEE (reference sequence).

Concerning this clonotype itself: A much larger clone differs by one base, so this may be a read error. The CDR3 sequence: CASHSLVLESYEQYF. The CDR3 region has the DNA TGTGCCAGCCACTCCCTGGTGCTGGAGTCCTACGAGCAGTACTTC. The rearrangement joins TRBV6-4 to TRBJ2-7; D not certain. Trimming cost V 8 bases and J 1 base, with 18 bases left between them. CDR1 MRHNA and CDR2 SNTAGT come from the germline V gene. The CDR3 consists of 15 residues.